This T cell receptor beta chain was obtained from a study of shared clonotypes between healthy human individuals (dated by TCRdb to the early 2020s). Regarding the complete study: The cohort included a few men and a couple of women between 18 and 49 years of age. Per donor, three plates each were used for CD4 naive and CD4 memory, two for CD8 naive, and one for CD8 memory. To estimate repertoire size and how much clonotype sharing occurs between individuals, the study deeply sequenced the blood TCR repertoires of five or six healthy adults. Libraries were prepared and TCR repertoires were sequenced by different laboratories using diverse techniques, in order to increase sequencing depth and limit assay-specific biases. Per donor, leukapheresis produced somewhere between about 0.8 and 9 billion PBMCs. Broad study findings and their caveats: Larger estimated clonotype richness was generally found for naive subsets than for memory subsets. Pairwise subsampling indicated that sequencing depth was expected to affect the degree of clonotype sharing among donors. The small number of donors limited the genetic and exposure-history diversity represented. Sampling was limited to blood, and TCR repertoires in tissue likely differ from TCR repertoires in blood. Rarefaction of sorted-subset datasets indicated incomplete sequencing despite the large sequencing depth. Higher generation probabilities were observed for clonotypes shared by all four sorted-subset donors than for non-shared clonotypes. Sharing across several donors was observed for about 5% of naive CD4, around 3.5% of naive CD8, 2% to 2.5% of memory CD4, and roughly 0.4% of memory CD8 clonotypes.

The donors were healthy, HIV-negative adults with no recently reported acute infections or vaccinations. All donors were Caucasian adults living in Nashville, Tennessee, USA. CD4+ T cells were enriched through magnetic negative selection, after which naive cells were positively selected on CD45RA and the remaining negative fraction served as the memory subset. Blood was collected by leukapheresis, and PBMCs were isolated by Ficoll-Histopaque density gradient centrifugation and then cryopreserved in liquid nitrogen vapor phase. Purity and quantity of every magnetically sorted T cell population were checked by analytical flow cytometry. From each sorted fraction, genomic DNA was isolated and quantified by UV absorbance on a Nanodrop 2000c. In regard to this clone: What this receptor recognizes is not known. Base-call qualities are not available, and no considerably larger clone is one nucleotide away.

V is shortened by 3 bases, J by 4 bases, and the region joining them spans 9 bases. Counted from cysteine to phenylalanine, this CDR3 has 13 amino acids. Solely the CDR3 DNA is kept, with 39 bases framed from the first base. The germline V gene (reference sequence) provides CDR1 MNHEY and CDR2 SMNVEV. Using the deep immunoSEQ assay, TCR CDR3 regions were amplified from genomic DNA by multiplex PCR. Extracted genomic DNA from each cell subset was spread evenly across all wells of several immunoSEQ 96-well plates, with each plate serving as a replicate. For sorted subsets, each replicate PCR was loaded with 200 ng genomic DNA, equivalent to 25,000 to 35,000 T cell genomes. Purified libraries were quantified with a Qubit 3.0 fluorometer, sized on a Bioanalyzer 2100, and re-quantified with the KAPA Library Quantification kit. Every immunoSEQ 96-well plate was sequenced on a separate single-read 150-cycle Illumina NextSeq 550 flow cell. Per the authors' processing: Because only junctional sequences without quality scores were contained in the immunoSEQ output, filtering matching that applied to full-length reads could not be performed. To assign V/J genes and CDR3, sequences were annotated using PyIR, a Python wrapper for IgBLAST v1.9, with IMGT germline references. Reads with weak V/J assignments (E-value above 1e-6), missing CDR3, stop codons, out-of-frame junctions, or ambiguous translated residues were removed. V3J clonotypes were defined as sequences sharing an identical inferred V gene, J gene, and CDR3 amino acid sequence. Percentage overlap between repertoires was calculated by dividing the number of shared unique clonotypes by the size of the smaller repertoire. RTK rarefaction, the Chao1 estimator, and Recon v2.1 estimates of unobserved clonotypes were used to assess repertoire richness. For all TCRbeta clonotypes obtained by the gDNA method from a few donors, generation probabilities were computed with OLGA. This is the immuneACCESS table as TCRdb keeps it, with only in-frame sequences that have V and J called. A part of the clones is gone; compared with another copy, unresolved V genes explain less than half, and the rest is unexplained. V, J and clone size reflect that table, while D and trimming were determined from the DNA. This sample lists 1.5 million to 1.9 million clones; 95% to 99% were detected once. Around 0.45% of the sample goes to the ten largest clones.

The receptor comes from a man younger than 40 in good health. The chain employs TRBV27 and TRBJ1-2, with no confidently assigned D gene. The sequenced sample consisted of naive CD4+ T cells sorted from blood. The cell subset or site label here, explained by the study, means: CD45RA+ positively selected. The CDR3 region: CASSFTVSYGYTF. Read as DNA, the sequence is TGTGCCAGCAGTTTCACGGTCAGCTATGGCTACACCTTC.